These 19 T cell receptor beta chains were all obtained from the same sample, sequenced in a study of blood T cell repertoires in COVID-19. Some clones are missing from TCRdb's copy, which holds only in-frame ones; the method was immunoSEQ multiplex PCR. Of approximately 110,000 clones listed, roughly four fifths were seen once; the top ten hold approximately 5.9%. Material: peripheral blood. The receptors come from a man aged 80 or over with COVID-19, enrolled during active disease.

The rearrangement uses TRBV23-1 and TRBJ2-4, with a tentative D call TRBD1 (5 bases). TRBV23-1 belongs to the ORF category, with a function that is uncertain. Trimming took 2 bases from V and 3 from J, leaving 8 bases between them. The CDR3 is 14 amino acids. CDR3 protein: CASSQGADKNIQYF. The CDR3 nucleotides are TGCGCCAGCAGTCAAGGGGCGGACAAAAACATTCAGTACTTC.

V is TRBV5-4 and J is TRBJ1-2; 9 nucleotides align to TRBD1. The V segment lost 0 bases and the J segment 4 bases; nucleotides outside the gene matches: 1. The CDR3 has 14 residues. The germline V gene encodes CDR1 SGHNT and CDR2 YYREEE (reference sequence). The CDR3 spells CASSLEQGAYGYTF. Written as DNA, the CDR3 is TGTGCCAGCAGCTTGGAACAGGGGGCCTATGGCTACACCTTC.

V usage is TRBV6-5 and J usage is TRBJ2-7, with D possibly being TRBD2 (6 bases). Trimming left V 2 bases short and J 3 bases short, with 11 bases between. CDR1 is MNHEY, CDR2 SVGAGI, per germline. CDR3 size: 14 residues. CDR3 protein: CASSYAGPDYEQYF. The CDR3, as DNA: TGTGCCAGCAGTTACGCGGGACCAGACTACGAGCAGTACTTC.

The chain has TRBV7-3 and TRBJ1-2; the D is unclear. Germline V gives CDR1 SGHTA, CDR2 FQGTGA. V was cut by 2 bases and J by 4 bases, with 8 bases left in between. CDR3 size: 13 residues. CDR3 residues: CASSLEPFYGYTF. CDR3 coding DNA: TGTGCCAGCAGCTTAGAGCCGTTCTATGGCTACACCTTC. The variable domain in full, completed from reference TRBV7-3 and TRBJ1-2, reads GAGVSQTPSNKVTEKGKYVELRCDPISGHTALYWYRQSLGQGPEFLIYFQGTGAADDSGLPNDRFFAVRPEGSVSTLKIQRTERGDSAVYLCASSLEPFYGYTFGSGTRLTVV.

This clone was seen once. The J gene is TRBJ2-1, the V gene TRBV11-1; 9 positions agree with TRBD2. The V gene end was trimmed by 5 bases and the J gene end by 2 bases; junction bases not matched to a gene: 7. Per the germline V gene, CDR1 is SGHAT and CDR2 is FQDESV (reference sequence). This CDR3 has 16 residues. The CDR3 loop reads CASSPRREGAYNEQFF. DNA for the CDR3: TGTGCCAGCAGCCCCCGGCGGGAGGGGGCCTACAATGAGCAGTTCTTC.

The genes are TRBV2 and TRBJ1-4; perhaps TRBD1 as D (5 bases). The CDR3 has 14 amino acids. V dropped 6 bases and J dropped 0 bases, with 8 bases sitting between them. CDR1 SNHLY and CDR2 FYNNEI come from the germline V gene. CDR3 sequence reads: CASRQGATNEKLFF. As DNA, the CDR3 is TGTGCCAGCAGGCAGGGTGCAACTAATGAAAAACTGTTTTTT. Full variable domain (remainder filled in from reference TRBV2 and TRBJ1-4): EPEVTQTPSHQVTQMGQEVILRCVPISNHLYFYWYRQILGQKVEFLVSFYNNEISEKSEIFDDQFSVERPDGSNFTLKIRSTKLEDSAMYFCASRQGATNEKLFFGSGTQLSVL.

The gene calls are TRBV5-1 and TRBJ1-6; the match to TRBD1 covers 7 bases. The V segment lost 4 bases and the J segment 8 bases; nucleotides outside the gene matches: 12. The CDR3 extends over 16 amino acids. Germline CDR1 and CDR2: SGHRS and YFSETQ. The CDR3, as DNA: TGCGCCAGCAGCCCGGGGACAGAAAGGGTCTATTCACCCCTCCACTTT. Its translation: CASSPGTERVYSPLHF.

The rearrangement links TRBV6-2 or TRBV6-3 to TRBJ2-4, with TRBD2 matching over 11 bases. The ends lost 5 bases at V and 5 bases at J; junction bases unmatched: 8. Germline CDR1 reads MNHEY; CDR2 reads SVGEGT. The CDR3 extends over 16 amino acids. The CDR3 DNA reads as TGTGCCAGCAGTCCACGGACTAGCGGGCACCAAAACATTCAGTACTTC. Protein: CASSPRTSGHQNIQYF.

The CDR3 loop is CASTSGQGDEQYF. As DNA, the CDR3 is TGTGCCAGCACCTCAGGACAGGGCGACGAGCAGTACTTC. The chain combines TRBV6-5 with TRBJ2-7; 8 nucleotides match TRBD1. Per the germline V gene, CDR1 is MNHEY and CDR2 is SVGAGI. V shed 7 bases, J shed 5 bases, and the junction held 7 bases outside the gene matches. This CDR3 spans 13 amino acids.

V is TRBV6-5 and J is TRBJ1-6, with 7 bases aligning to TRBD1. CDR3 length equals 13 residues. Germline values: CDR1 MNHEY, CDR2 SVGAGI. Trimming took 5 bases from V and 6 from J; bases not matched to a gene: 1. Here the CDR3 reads CASSRQGNSPLHF. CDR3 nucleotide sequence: TGTGCCAGCAGTAGACAGGGTAATTCACCCCTCCACTTT.

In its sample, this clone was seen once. DNA of the CDR3: TGTGCCAGCAGTGAGAACCCGGGACATCGACCCTATGGCTACACCTTC. Protein sequence: CASSENPGHRPYGYTF. The genes are TRBV6-4 and TRBJ1-2; the D gene is possibly TRBD1 (6 bases). The V gene's germline CDR1 is MRHNA and CDR2 SNTAGT. This CDR3 is built from 16 residues. Trimming took off 3 bases at V and 4 bases at J, with 18 bases between the two ends.

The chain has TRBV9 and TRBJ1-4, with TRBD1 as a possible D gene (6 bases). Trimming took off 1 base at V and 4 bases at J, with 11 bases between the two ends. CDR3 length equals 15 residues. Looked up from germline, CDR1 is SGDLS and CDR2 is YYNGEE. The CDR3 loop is CASSVRGQYNEKLFF. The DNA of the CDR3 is TGTGCCAGCAGCGTAAGAGGACAGTATAATGAAAAACTGTTTTTT.

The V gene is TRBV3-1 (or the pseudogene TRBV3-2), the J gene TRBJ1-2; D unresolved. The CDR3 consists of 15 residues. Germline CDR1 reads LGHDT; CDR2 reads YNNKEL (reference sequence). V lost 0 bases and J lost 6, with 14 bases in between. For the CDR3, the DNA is TGTGCCAGCAGCCAAGATCGGGGAGGGAGTGATGGCTACACCTTC. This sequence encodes CASSQDRGGSDGYTF.

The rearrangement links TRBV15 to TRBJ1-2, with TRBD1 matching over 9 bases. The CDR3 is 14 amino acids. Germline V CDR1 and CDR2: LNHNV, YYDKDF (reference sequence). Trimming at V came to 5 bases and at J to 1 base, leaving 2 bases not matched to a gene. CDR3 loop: CATSEDRGNYGYTF. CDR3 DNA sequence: TGTGCCACCAGCGAGGACAGGGGTAACTATGGCTACACCTTC. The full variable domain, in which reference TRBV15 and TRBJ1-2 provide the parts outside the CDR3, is DAMVIQNPRYQVTQFGKPVTLSCSQTLNHNVMYWYQQKSSQAPKLLFHYYDKDFNNEADTPDNFQSRRPNTSFCFLDIRSPGLGDTAMYLCATSEDRGNYGYTFGSGTRLTVV.

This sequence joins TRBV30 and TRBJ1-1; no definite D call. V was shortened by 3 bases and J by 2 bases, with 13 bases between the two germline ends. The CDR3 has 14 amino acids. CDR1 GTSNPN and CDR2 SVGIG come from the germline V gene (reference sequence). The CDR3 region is CAWSVATLNTEAFF. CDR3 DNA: TGTGCCTGGAGCGTTGCGACTCTAAACACTGAAGCTTTCTTT.

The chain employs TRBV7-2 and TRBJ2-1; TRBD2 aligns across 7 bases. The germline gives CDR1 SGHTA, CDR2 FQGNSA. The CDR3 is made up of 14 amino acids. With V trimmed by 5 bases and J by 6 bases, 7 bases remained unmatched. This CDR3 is CASSAGTIPNEQFF. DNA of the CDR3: TGTGCCAGCAGCGCAGGGACTATTCCCAATGAGCAGTTCTTC.

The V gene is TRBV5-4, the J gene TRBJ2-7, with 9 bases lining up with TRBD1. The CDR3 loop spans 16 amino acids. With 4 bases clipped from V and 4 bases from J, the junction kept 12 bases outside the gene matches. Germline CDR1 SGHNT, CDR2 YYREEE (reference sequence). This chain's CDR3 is CASSPVTGGVIYEQYF. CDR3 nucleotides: TGTGCCAGCAGCCCGGTGACAGGGGGAGTTATTTACGAGCAGTACTTC.

The DNA of the CDR3 is TGTGCCAGCAGTTTGGTTTCGACAGTGGCTGAAGCTTTCTTT. Amino acid sequence: CASSLVSTVAEAFF. The rearrangement joins TRBV28 to TRBJ1-1, with a possible D match to TRBD1 (5 bases). V was clipped by 3 bases and J by 6 bases, with 14 bases between them. This CDR3 is 14 amino acids long. The germline CDR1 and CDR2 sequences are MDHEN and SYDVKM. The full variable domain, in which reference TRBV28 and TRBJ1-1 provide the parts outside the CDR3, is DVKVTQSSRYLVKRTGEKVFLECVQDMDHENMFWYRQDPGLGLRLIYFSYDVKMKEKGDIPEGYSVSREKKERFSLILESASTNQTSMYLCASSLVSTVAEAFFGQGTRLTVV.

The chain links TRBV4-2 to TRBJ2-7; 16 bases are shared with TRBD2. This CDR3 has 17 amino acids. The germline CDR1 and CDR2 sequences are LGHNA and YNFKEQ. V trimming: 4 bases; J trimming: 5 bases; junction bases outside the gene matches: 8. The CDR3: CASSRGTSGRAENEQYF. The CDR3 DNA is TGTGCCAGCAGCCGAGGGACTAGCGGGAGGGCCGAAAACGAGCAGTACTTC.